What follows are 10 T cell receptor beta chains derived from one specimen sequenced in a study of shared clonotypes between healthy human individuals. Only in-frame clones appear in the TCRdb table, and some are missing; sequencing was by immunoSEQ multiplex PCR. Altogether millions of clones are present, roughly 94% being singletons, with the ten largest covering 0.1% to 0.15%. Source material: naive CD4+ T cells sorted from blood. Subset denoted: CD45RA+ positively selected. These receptors all come from a man aged 18 to 29 in good health.

This rearrangement joins TRBV6-1 to TRBJ1-3, with TRBD1 identical over 8 bases. The CDR3 consists of 15 residues. Germline V gene data show CDR1 as MNHNS and CDR2 as SASEGT. With V trimmed by 7 bases and J by 1 base, 6 bases remained unmatched. The CDR3 reads CASTLDRDSGNTIYF. The CDR3 nucleotides are TGTGCCAGCACCCTGGACAGGGATTCTGGAAACACCATATATTTT.

In the case of this clone: This specimen includes other DNA sequences encoding the same CDR3. The gene calls are TRBV18 and TRBJ1-5; D uncertain. Trimming pared 3 bases from V and 2 bases from J, leaving 2 bases between. CDR3 length equals 12 residues. The germline V gene encodes CDR1 KGHSH and CDR2 LQKENI. DNA for the CDR3: TGTGCCAGCTCACCGCGCAATCAGCCCCAGCATTTT. This gives the protein CASSPRNQPQHF. The full variable domain, in which reference TRBV18 and TRBJ1-5 provide the parts outside the CDR3, is NAGVMQNPRHLVRRRGQEARLRCSPMKGHSHVYWYRQLPEEGLKFMVYLQKENIIDESGMPKERFSAEFPKEGPSILRIQQVVRGDSAAYFCASSPRNQPQHFGDGTRLSIL.

The rearrangement links TRBV7-9 to TRBJ2-7, with a possible D match to TRBD1 (6 bases). The ends were cut back, 6 bases at V and 4 bases at J, with 10 bases in the middle. Germline CDR1 is SEHNR and CDR2 is FQNEAQ (reference sequence). The CDR3 is made up of 12 amino acids. CDR3 sequence: CASSITGYEQYF. CDR3 DNA sequence: TGTGCCAGCAGTATAACAGGGTACGAGCAGTACTTC.

The gene calls are TRBV7-3 and TRBJ1-2; D gene ambiguous. This CDR3 comprises 13 residues. Per germline, CDR1 SGHTA and CDR2 FQGTGA. The V end lost 1 base, the J end lost 4 bases, and 7 bases lay between the germline ends. The CDR3 region is CASSLMGLYGYTF. The DNA of the CDR3 is TGTGCCAGCAGCTTAATGGGCCTCTATGGCTACACCTTC.

Comment on this clone: A much more abundant neighbour one base away suggests this may be a read error. J is TRBJ2-2 and V is TRBV5-6; D is tentatively TRBD1 or TRBD2 (5 bases each). The CDR3 extends over 15 amino acids. Germline values: CDR1 SGHDT, CDR2 YYEEEE. The CDR3 nucleotides read TGTGCCGGCAGTCCCCGGGGACGAAACACCGGGGAGCTGTTTTTT. Its protein is CAGSPRGRNTGELFF.

Written as DNA, the CDR3 is TGTGCCACCAGCAGAGATAGCCCGAGGGAGCAGTTCTTC. It translates to CATSRDSPREQFF. The chain recombines TRBV15 with TRBJ2-1; D unclear. The V gene lost 0 bases and the J gene lost 10 bases, with 10 bases spanning the gap. The CDR3 has 13 amino acids. Germline CDR1 is LNHNV and CDR2 is YYDKDF (reference sequence).

This chain uses TRBV2 with TRBJ2-3; D remains unclear. Trimming removed 7 bases at V and 2 bases at J, with 10 bases between. Germline lookup yields CDR1 SNHLY and CDR2 FYNNEI. The CDR3 runs 13 residues. CDR3 nucleotide sequence: TGTGCCAGCACCCCTGGGAACACAGATACGCAGTATTTT. Protein: CASTPGNTDTQYF.

The rearrangement joins TRBV30 to TRBJ2-1; no reliable D call. The V end was cut by 0 bases, the J end by 5 bases, with 11 bases between. The CDR3 extends over 14 amino acids. Germline V CDR1 and CDR2: GTSNPN, SVGIG (reference sequence). The CDR3 protein is CAWSVPGPHNEQFF. As DNA, the CDR3 is TGTGCCTGGAGTGTACCGGGCCCACACAATGAGCAGTTCTTC.

This chain uses TRBV11-2 with TRBJ2-7, with 8 positions matching TRBD2. V lost 5 bases to trimming and J lost 3 bases; unmatched junction nucleotides: 18. Germline CDR1 SGHAT, CDR2 FQNNGV. CDR3 length: 18 amino acids. The CDR3 bases are TGTGCCAGCAGCCCAATTAAGCGGGGGTACAGTCAACACTACGAGCAGTACTTC. Protein: CASSPIKRGYSQHYEQYF.

The V and J genes are TRBV5-4 and TRBJ2-2; possible D gene TRBD2, 7 bases. The CDR3 has 16 amino acids. The germline V gene has CDR1 SGHNT and CDR2 YYREEE (reference sequence). V dropped 6 bases and J dropped 5 bases, with 20 bases sitting between them. The CDR3 sequence is CASTTGGQGWTGELFF. The CDR3 DNA sequence: TGTGCCAGCACCACGGGGGGCCAGGGGTGGACCGGGGAGCTGTTTTTT.